This T cell receptor beta chain originates from a study of circulating and synovial CD4+ cells in juvenile arthritis. Clones were read by immunoSEQ multiplex PCR, and TCRdb kept only the in-frame ones, dropping some. The data show about 3,500 clones, with roughly 81% seen just once and 3% to 3.5% held by the top ten. Study observations and caveats: T cell genome counts differed by at least an order of magnitude between CPL and CD4 samples. These repertoires were less diverse than bulk blood CD4 repertoires. These blood cells shared more CDR3 sequences with synovium than bulk blood.

The CDR3 contains 14 residues. V dropped 0 bases and J dropped 9 bases, with 9 bases sitting between them. The V gene's germline CDR1 is SGHDN and CDR2 FVKESK. Concerning this clone itself: Antigen: not known.

Patients with active juvenile idiopathic arthritis donated these samples. The rearrangement joins TRBV14 to TRBJ1-6; D ambiguous. The specimen was CD4+ T cells from synovial fluid. The source is a human donor with juvenile idiopathic arthritis. This CDR3 reads CASSQEGWSSPLHF. CDR3 nucleotides: TGTGCCAGCAGCCAAGAGGGTTGGAGTTCACCCCTCCACTTT.